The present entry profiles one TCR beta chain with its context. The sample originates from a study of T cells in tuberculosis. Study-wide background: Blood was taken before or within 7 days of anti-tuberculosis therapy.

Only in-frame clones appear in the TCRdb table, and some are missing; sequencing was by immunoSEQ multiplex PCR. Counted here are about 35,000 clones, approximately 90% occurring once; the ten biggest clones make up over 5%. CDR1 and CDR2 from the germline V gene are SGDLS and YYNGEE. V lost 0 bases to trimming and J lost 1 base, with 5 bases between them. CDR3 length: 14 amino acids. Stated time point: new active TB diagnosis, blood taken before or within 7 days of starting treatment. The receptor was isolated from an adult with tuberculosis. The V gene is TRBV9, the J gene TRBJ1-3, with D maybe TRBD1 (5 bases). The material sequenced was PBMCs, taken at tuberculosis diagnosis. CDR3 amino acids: CASSVEGSGNTIYF. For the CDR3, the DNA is TGTGCCAGCAGCGTAGAGGGGTCTGGAAACACCATATATTTT.